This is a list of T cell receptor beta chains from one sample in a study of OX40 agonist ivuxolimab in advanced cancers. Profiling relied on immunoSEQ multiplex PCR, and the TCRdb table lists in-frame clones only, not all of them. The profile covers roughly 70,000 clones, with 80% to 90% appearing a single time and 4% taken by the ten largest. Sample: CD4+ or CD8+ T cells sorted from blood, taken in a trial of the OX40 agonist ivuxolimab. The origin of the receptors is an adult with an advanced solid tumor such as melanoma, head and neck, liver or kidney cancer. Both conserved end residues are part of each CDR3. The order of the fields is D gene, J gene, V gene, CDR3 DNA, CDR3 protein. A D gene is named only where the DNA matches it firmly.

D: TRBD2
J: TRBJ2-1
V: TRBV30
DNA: TGTGCCTGGAGTCAGGGACTAGCGGGAGTGGCTGAGCAGTTCTTC
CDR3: CAWSQGLAGVAEQFF

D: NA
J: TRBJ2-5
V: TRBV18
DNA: TGTGCCAGCTCACCACCGGGGTTCCAAGAGACCCAGTACTTC
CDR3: CASSPPGFQETQYF

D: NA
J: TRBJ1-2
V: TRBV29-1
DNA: TGCAGCGTTGAAGCTGGGAGCGGGTGGGACTATGGCTACACCTTC
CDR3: CSVEAGSGWDYGYTF

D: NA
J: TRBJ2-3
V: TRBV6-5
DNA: TGTGCCAGCAGACCCACTAGGGAAGTGGCAGATACGCAGTATTTT
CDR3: CASRPTREVADTQYF

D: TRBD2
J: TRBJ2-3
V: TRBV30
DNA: TGTGCCTGGACTAGCGGGAGTGATACGCAGTATTTT
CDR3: CAWTSGSDTQYF

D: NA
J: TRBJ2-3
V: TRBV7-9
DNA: TGTGCCAGCAGCTTAGCGCTATCGGCGTCCATCAGCACAGATACGCAGTATTTT
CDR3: CASSLALSASISTDTQYF

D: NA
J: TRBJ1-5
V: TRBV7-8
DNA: TGTGCCAGCAGCTTAGTAGGAATGGGTGGGGGCGAGGGCAATCAGCCCCAGCATTTT
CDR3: CASSLVGMGGGEGNQPQHF

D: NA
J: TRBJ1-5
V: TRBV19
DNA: TGTGCCAGTAGTATCCGGACGGAGTATCAGCCCCAGCATTTT
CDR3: CASSIRTEYQPQHF

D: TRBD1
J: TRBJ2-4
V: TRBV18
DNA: TGTGCCAGCTCACAGGGGGCAGTAGCCAAAAACATTCAGTACTTC
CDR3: CASSQGAVAKNIQYF

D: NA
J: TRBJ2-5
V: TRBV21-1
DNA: TGTGCCATTTGGGCTAGCGGAAAAATGGGAGAGACCCAGTACTTC
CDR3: CAIWASGKMGETQYF

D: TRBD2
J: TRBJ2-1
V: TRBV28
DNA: TGTGCCAGCAGTTCCCCCGGGACTAGCGGGAGTAGCTCCTACAATGAGCAGTTCTTC
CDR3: CASSSPGTSGSSSYNEQFF

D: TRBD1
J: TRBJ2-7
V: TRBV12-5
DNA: TGTGCTAGTGGTTCGACAGGGCAGACCTACGAGCAGTACTTC
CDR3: CASGSTGQTYEQYF

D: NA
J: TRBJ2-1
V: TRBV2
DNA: TGTGCCAGCAGACAGAGCTCCTACAATGAGCAGTTCTTC
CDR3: CASRQSSYNEQFF